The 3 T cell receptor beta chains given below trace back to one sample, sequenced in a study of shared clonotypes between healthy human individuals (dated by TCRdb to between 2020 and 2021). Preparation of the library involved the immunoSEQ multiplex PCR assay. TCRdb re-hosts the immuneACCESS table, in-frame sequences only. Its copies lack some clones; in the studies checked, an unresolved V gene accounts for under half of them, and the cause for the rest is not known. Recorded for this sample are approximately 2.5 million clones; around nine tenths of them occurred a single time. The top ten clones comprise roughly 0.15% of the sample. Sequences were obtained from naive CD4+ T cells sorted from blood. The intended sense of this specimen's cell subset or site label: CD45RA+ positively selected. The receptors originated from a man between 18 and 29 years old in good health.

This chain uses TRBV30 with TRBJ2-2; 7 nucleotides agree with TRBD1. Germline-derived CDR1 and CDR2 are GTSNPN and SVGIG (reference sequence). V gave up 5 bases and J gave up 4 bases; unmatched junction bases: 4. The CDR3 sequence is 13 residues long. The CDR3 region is CAWAYRGTGELFF. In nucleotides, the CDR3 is TGTGCCTGGGCCTACAGGGGCACCGGGGAGCTGTTTTTT.

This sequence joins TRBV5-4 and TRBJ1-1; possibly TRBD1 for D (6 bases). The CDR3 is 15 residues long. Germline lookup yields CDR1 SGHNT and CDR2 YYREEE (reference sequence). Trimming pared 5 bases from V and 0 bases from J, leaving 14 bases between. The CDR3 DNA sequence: TGTGCCAGCAGGGCGACAGGACTCATGAACACTGAAGCTTTCTTT. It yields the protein CASRATGLMNTEAFF.

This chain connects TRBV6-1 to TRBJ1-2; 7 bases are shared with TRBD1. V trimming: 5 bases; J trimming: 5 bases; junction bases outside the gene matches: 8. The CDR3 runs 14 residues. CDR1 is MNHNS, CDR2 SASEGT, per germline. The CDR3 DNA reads TGTGCCAGCAGTACAGGGACAGCCGAGTATGGCTACACCTTC. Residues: CASSTGTAEYGYTF.